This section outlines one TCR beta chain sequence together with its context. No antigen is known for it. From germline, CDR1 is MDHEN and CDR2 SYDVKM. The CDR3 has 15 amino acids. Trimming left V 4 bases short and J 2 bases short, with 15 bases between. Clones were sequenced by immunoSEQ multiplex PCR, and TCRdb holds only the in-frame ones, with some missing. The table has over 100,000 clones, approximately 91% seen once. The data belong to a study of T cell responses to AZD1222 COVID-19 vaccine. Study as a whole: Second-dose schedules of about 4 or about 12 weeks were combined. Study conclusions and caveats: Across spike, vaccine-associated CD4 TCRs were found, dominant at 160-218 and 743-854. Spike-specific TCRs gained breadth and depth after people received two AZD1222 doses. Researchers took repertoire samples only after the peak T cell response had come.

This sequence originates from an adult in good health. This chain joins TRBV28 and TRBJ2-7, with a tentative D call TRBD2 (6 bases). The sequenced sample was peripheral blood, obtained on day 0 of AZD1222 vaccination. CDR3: CASSSSGVMAYEQYF. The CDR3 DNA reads TGTGCCAGCAGTTCCTCGGGGGTGATGGCCTACGAGCAGTACTTC.